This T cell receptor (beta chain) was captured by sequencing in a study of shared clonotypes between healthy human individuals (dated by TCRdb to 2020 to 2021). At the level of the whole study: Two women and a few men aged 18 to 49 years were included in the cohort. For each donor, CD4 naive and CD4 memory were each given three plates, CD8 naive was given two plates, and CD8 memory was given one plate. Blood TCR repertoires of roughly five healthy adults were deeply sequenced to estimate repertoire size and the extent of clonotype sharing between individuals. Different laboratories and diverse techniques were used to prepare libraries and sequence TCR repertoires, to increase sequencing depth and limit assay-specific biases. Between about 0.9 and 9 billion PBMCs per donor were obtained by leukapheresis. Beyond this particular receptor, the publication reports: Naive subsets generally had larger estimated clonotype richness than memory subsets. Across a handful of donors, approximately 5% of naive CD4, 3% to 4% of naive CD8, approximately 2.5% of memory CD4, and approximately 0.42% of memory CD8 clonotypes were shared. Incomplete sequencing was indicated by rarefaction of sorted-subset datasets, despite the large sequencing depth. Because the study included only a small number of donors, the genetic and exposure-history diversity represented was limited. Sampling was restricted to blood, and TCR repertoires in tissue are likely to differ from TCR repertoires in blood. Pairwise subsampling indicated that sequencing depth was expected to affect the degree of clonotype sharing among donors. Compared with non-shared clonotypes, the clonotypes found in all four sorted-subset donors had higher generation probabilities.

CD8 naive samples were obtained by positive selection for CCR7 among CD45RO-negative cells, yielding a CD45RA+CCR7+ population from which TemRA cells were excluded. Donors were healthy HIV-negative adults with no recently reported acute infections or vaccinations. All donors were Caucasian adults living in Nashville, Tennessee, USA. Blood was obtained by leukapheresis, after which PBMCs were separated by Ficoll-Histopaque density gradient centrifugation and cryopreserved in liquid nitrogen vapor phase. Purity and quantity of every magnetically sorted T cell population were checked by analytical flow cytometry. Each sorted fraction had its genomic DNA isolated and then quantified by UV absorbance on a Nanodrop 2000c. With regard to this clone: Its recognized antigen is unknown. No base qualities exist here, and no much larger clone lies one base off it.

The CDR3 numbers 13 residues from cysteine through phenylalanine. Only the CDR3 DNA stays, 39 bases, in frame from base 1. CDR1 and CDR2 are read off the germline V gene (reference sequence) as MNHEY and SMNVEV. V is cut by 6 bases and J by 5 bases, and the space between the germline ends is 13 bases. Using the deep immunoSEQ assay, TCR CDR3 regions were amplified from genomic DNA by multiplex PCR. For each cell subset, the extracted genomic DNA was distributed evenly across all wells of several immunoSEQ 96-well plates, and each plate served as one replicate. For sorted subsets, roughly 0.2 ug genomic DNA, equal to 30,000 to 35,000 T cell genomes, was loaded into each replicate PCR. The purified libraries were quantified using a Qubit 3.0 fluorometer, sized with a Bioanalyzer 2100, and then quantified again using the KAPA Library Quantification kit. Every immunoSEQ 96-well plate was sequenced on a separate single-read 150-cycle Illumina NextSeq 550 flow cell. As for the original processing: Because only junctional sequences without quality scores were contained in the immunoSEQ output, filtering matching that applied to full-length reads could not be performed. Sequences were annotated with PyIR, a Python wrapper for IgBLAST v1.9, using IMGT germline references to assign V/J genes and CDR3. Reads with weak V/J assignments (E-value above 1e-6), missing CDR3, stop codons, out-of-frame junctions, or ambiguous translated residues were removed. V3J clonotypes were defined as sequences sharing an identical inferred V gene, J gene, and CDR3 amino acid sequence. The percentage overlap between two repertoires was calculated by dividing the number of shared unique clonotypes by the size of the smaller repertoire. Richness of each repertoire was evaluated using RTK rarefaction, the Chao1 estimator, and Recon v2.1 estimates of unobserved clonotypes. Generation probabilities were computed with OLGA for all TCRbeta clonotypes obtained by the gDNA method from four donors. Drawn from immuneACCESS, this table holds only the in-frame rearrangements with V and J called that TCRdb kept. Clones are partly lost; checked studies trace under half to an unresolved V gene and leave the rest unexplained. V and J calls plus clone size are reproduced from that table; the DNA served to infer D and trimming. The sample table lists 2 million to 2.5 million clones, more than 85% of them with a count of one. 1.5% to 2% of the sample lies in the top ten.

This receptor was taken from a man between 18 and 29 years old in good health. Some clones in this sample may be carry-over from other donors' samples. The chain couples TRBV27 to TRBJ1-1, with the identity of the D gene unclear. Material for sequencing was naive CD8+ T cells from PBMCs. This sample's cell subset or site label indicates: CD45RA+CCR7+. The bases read TGTGCCAGCAGCGTATGGTGGGGAACTGAAGCTTTCTTT. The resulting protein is CASSVWWGTEAFF.